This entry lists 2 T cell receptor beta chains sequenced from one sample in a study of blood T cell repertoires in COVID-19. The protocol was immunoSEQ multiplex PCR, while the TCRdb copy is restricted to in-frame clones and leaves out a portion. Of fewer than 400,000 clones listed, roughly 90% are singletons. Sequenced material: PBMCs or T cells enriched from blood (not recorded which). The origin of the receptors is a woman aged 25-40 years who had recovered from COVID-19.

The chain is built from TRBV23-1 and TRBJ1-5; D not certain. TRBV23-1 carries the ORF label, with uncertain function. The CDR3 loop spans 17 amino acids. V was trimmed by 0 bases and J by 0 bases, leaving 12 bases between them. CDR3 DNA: TGCGCCAGCAGTCAATCAGCGGACGGTCATAGCAATCAGCCCCAGCATTTT. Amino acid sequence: CASSQSADGHSNQPQHF.

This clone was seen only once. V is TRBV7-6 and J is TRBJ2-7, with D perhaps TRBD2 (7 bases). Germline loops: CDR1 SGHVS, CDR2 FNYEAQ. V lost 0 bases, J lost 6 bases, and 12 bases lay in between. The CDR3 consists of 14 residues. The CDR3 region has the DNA TGTGCCAGCAGCTTAGCTCGGGGAGGGGGCGAGCAGTACTTC. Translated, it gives CASSLARGGGEQYF.